The rows below give T cell receptor beta chains drawn from one sample of a study of T cells in Graves' hyperthyroidism and ophthalmopathy. A single record per CDR3 protein comes from TCRdb applying MiXCR to the multiplex PCR reads. This table has about 410,000 distinct CDR3 sequences, roughly 15% appearing once. Material: blood. These receptor sequences come from a man younger than 35 with Graves' ophthalmopathy. The CDR3 runs from the conserved cysteine through the conserved F or W. A D gene is named only where the DNA matches it firmly.

>TRBV15|.
CATSRDYTSGAMNTEAFF
>TRBV9|TRBD1
CASTLEAGGESPLHF
>TRBV5-1|TRBD2
CASSSGTSGADEQYF
>TRBV30|.
CARGGGHPDSGNTIYF
>TRBV12-3/TRBV12-4|TRBD1
CASSSSPGTGSTEAFF
>TRBV6-1|.
CASSVRLPNTEAFF
>TRBV9|.
CASSVGPPFGRIDDEQFF
>TRBV20-1|.
CSATGMAGSYTDTQYF
>TRBV7-6|TRBD2
CASSLVFAGGRSHEQYF
>TRBV27|TRBD2
CASSPNSGREILYEQYF
>TRBV20-1|.
CSAKKAFQNTEAFF
>TRBV7-3|TRBD2
CASSLSGSSTDTQYF
>TRBV7-9|TRBD1
CASSLGLGRTGGKTQYF
>TRBV30|.
CAWIRCRPHNEQFF
>TRBV6-1|.
CASGLGHSQETQYF
>TRBV20-1|TRBD2
CSASPPSGSYNEQFF
>TRBV27|.
CASSQNQPTQETQYF
>TRBV29-1|TRBD2
CSVGGTSAYEQYF
>TRBV15|.
CATSRDRGFYEQYF
>TRBV4-1|TRBD1
CASSQEGQGAGGYTF
>TRBV12-3/TRBV12-4|.
CASSLDGHETQYF
>TRBV5-1|TRBD1
CASSLEGAPQETQYF
>TRBV6-2/TRBV6-3|TRBD1
CASSQSTGGYGYTF
>TRBV12-3/TRBV12-4|TRBD2
CASSPLLTSGGLQETQYF
>TRBV25-1|.
CASSEYGRNYEQYF
>TRBV6-6|.
CASSSRPGTGELFF
>TRBV5-1|TRBD2
CASSFSLAGGMETQYF
>TRBV5-8|.
CASSLTSAGGYGYTF
>TRBV12-3/TRBV12-4|.
CASHLGGVITGELFF
>TRBV5-6|.
CASSLGTSQRFF
>TRBV7-9|.
CASSLVQSTGELFF
>TRBV27|.
CASSSFGDTQNTEAFF
>TRBV11-2|TRBD1
CASSYTGDEYTF
>TRBV20-1|TRBD2
CSAIPRRGGKTQYF
>TRBV6-1|TRBD2
CASSEGAGLAFDEQYF
>TRBV7-8|.
CASSLSPQQARLGYTF
>TRBV12-5|TRBD2
CASGFTLAGGLEETQYF
>TRBV5-1|.
CASSLEAHTGELFF
>TRBV10-2|TRBD2
CASTGLAGAWEFF
>TRBV10-1|.
CASSENTEAFF
>TRBV5-8|TRBD2
CASSLRERGETQYF
>TRBV20-1|.
CSARGNQNRNIQYF
>TRBV12-3/TRBV12-4|TRBD1
CASSLGQGVRMNGYTF
>TRBV19|TRBD1
CASSIPGQGALGYTF
>TRBV7-2|TRBD2
CASSLIPSGVNEQFF
>TRBV19|TRBD2
CASSTTPGTSGGPTGELFF
>TRBV7-3|TRBD1
CASSFRVPGQGSQETQYF